The rows below give T cell receptor beta chains drawn from one sample of a study of cytomegalovirus exposure and HLA in healthy donors. The table came from immunoSEQ multiplex PCR; TCRdb's copy has only in-frame clones and leaves some out. The sample yields 55,000 to 70,000 clones, approximately 90% seen once. The sequenced sample was PBMCs. All receptors come from a woman under 30 in good health and CMV-seronegative. CDR3s leave out the opening cysteine and the closing phenylalanine or tryptophan.

V,CDR3
TRBV2,ASTQLVAEYNEQF
TRBV2,ASSATSRQGAGYT
TRBV19,ASTLLAGGFVNEQF
TRBV28,ASSGGTSGISISYEQY
TRBV10-2,ASSVQGEAF
TRBV5-1,ASSPGGDREQY
TRBV5-5,ASSLRVGGSPLH
TRBV7-6,ASSIETSGGETQY
TRBV7-9,ASSTNRGTRSYNEQF
TRBV18,ASSTRGPGANVLT
TRBV28,ALGGFQPQH
TRBV19,ASSNGQLHYT
TRBV11-2,ASSSERSETQY
TRBV7-3,ASSLTSGGDTQY
TRBV19,ASSTGTSGRAGIQY
TRBV28,ASSKPGQGDYGYT
TRBV28,ASSFLGQGSSTEAF
TRBV6-1,ASSATGTGGVYGYT
TRBV5-1,ASTYEPDSNNEKLF
TRBV7-7,ASSPLAAGELF
TRBV30,AWSPGTNQPQH
TRBV6-4,ASSAQGGDQPQH
TRBV5-4,ASSFRDRGVHQPQH
TRBV4-1,ASSGGTGGQPQH
TRBV7-2,ASSLKGGAGGYT
TRBV27,ASSLSAYRDRNYEQY
TRBV5-1,ASSAGLAGAHSYNEQF
TRBV7-2,ASSQRGSSGLRLEQY